The rows below give T cell receptor beta chains drawn from one sample of a study of neurological immune-mediated disorders. TCRdb re-derived calls from the 5' RACE reads in MiXCR, one entry per CDR3 protein. The sample consists of about 82,000 distinct CDR3 sequences, approximately 2.8% of them appearing once. Source material: PBMCs. Receptors were obtained from a woman between 25 and 40 years old with multiple sclerosis. CDR3s include the opening cysteine and the closing phenylalanine or tryptophan. Fields, in order: J gene, clone size, V gene, D gene, CDR3 DNA, CDR3 protein. D genes are given only for firm matches. Size values are once, few and many counts, or a class for expanded clones, and some rows have none.

TRBJ2-1 | many | TRBV7-9 | TRBD2 | TGTGCCAGCAGCCGTACAGCTAGCGGGAGTATATACAATGAGCAGTTCTTC | CASSRTASGSIYNEQFF
TRBJ1-2 | many | TRBV6-2/TRBV6-3 | NA | TGTGCCAGCAGTTCCCGGACAGAGTTTAACTATGGCTACACCTTC | CASSSRTEFNYGYTF
TRBJ2-5 | many | TRBV4-3 | TRBD2 | TGCGCCAGCAGCTCGGCAGCGGGAGGGCGTGAGACCCAGTACTTC | CASSSAAGGRETQYF
TRBJ1-6 | many | TRBV6-6 | NA | TGTGCCAGCAGTTTTATAGGGAGTTATAATTCACCCCTCCACTTT | CASSFIGSYNSPLHF
TRBJ2-7 | NA | TRBV20-1 | TRBD2 | TGCAGTGCCGGGGGGGCAACCTACGAGCAGTACTTC | CSAGGATYEQYF
TRBJ2-1 | many | TRBV29-1 | NA | TGCAGCGCCCCTGCCGTGGTGGTCGGTTCTGAGCAGTTCTTC | CSAPAVVVGSEQFF
TRBJ2-3 | NA | TRBV28 | NA | TGTGCCAGCAGTTTTGGCGGAACAGATACGAAGTATTTT | CASSFGGTDTKYF
TRBJ2-7 | many | TRBV7-8 | NA | TGTGCCAGCAGCTTAGAGGCTTCCTCCTACGAGCAGTACTTC | CASSLEASSYEQYF
TRBJ2-7 | many | TRBV6-6 | NA | TGTGCTGTGGGGGACGAGCAGTACTTC | CAVGDEQYF
TRBJ1-5 | many | TRBV6-5 | NA | TGTGCCAGCAGTACAGTCCTGGGAAATCAGCCCCAGCATTTT | CASSTVLGNQPQHF
TRBJ1-2 | many | TRBV19 | TRBD1 | TGTGCCAGTACCCTCCAGGGACAGGGTTCCTATGGCTACACCTTC | CASTLQGQGSYGYTF
TRBJ1-1 | many | TRBV7-2 | NA | TGTGCCAGCAGCGTAGACATAGCAGGGGAAGCTTTCTTT | CASSVDIAGEAFF